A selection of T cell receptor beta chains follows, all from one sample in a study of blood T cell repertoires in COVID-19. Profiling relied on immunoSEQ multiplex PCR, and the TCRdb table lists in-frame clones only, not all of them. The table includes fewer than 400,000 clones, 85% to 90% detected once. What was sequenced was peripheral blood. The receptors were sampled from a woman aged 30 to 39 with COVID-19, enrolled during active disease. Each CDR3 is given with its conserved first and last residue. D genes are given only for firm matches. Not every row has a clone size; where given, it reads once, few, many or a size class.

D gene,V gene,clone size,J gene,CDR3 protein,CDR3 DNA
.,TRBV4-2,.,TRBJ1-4,CASSQDRVTNEKLFF,TGTGCCAGCAGCCAAGACAGGGTAACTAATGAAAAACTGTTTTTT
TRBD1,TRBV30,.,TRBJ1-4,CAWRDRGREKLFF,TGTGCCTGGAGGGACAGGGGACGGGAAAAACTGTTTTTT
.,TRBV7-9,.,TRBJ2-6,CASSHGLSTGANVLTF,TGTGCCAGCAGTCATGGACTCTCGACTGGGGCCAACGTCCTGACTTTC
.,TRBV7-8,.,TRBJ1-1,CASSPDTLNTEAFF,TGTGCCAGCAGCCCCGACACCTTGAACACTGAAGCTTTCTTT
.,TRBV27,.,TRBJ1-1,CASTPPQASNTEAFF,TGTGCCAGCACTCCCCCGCAGGCGAGCAACACTGAAGCTTTCTTT
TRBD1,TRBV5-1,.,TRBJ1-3,CASSDTGGAGGNTIYF,TGCGCCAGCAGCGACACAGGGGGCGCGGGAGGAAACACCATATATTTT
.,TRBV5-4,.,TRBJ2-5,CASSSPGTPETQYF,TGTGCCAGCAGCTCACCCGGGACACCAGAGACCCAGTACTTC
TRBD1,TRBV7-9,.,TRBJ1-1,CASSVRDRGQGTEAFF,TGTGCCAGCAGCGTTCGGGACAGGGGGCAAGGGACTGAAGCTTTCTTT
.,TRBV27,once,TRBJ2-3,CASSSHLGFSTDTQYF,TGTGCCAGCAGCTCCCACCTCGGTTTTAGCACAGATACGCAGTATTTT
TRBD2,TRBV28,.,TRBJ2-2,CASSIPGTSLWGELFF,TGTGCCAGCAGTATCCCCGGGACTAGCTTGTGGGGGGAGCTGTTTTTT
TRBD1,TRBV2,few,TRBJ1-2,CASSVESGGGYTF,TGTGCCAGCAGCGTTGAGTCAGGGGGTGGCTACACCTTC
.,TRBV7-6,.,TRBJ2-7,CASSSLGGSYEQYF,TGTGCCAGCAGCTCACTAGGGGGATCCTACGAGCAGTACTTC
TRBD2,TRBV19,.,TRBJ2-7,CASRVAGSVEQYF,TGTGCCAGTAGAGTAGCGGGATCAGTCGAGCAGTACTTC
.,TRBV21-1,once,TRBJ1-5,CASSKGRCAYSNQPQHF,TGTGCCAGCAGCAAGGGCCGGTGCGCTTATAGCAATCAGCCCCAGCATTTT
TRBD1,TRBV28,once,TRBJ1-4,CASSSRTGNEKLFF,TGTGCCAGCAGTTCCAGGACAGGGAATGAAAAACTGTTTTTT
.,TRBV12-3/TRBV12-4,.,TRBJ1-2,CASSFKERGGYTF,TGTGCCAGCAGTTTCAAGGAGCGTGGAGGCTACACCTTC
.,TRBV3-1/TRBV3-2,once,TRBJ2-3,CASSQATPSTDTQYF,TGTGCCAGCAGCCAAGCGACTCCTAGCACAGATACGCAGTATTTT
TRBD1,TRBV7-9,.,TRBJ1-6,CASSPWTGRSPLHF,TGTGCCAGCAGCCCGTGGACAGGGCGTTCACCCCTCCACTTT
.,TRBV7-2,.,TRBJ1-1,CASSLSGNTEAFF,TGTGCCAGCAGCTTATCCGGGAACACTGAAGCTTTCTTT
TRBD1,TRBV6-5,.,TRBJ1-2,CATKGTDHGYTF,TGTGCCACCAAAGGGACAGACCATGGCTACACCTTC
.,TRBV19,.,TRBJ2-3,CASSIRGTDTQYF,TGTGCCAGTAGTATTCGTGGCACAGATACGCAGTATTTT
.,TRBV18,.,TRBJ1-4,CASSPGQLLRVFNEKLFF,TGTGCCAGCTCACCCGGACAGCTCTTACGGGTCTTTAATGAAAAACTGTTTTTT
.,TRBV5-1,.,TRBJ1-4,CASRWDTSMTNEKLFF,TGCGCCAGCAGATGGGACACCTCTATGACTAATGAAAAACTGTTTTTT
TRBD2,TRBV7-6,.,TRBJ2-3,CASSLVGLAGTDTQYF,TGTGCCAGCAGCTTAGTAGGGCTAGCGGGAACAGATACGCAGTATTTT
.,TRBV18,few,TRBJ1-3,CASSPPGSGNTIYF,TGTGCCAGCTCACCTCCCGGGTCTGGAAACACCATATATTTT
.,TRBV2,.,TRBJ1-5,CASRAGLSNQPQHF,TGTGCCAGCAGGGCCGGACTTAGCAATCAGCCCCAGCATTTT
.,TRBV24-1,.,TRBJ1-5,CATSVDGEEPQHF,TGTGCCACCAGCGTCGACGGGGAAGAGCCCCAGCATTTT
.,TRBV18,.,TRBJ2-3,CASSDGGTDTQYF,TGTGCCAGCTCAGACGGGGGCACAGATACGCAGTATTTT
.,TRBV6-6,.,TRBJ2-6,CASRPAGANVLTF,TGTGCCAGCCGTCCGGCTGGGGCCAACGTCCTGACTTTC
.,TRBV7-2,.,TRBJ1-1,CASSLEAGLDTEAFF,TGTGCCAGCAGCTTAGAGGCAGGGTTGGACACTGAAGCTTTCTTT
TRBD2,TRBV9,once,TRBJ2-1,CASSSSGRPYNEQFF,TGTGCCAGCAGCAGTAGCGGGAGGCCGTACAATGAGCAGTTCTTC
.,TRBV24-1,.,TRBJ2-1,CATSDRDNEQFF,TGTGCCACCAGTGACCGGGACAATGAGCAGTTCTTC
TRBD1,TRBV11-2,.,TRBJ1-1,CASSFMTGGYTEAFF,TGTGCCAGCAGCTTCATGACAGGGGGCTACACTGAAGCTTTCTTT
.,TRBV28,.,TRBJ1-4,CASSSWTADNEKLFF,TGTGCCAGCAGTTCATGGACAGCAGATAATGAAAAACTGTTTTTT
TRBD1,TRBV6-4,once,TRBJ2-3,CASRQQGGSTDTQYF,TGTGCCAGCAGACAACAGGGGGGTAGCACAGATACGCAGTATTTT
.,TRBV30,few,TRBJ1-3,CAWSPRAGNTIYF,TGTGCCTGGAGTCCCAGGGCTGGAAACACCATATATTTT
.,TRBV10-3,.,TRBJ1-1,CAIRGTDMNTEAFF,TGTGCCATCCGGGGGACGGATATGAACACTGAAGCTTTCTTT
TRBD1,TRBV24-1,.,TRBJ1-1,CATSETGGNTEAFF,TGTGCCACCAGTGAGACAGGGGGCAACACTGAAGCTTTCTTT
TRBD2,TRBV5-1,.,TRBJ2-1,CASSQRTLLSSGSNEQFF,TGCGCCAGCAGCCAACGGACTCTATTATCCAGCGGGAGCAATGAGCAGTTCTTC
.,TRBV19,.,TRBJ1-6,CASSIGAPAANSPLHF,TGTGCCAGTAGTATTGGGGCCCCGGCGGCCAATTCACCCCTCCACTTT
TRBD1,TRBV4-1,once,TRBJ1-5,CASSQEGQVRAPQHF,TGCGCCAGCAGCCAAGAGGGACAGGTCAGAGCGCCCCAGCATTTT
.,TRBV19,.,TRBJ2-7,CASRPTGRAYEQYF,TGTGCCAGTAGACCGACAGGACGCGCCTACGAGCAGTACTTC
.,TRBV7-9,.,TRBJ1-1,CASSPEFTEAFF,TGTGCCAGCAGCCCAGAATTCACTGAAGCTTTCTTT
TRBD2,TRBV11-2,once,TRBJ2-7,CASSLNSPPSGDYEQYF,TGTGCCAGCAGCTTGAATTCCCCCCCTAGCGGGGACTACGAGCAGTACTTC
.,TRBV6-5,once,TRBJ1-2,CASSYSTVHGYTF,TGTGCCAGCAGTTACTCGACAGTTCATGGCTACACCTTC
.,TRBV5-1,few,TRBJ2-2,CASSLAGVSTGELFF,TGCGCCAGCAGCTTGGCGGGAGTTAGCACCGGGGAGCTGTTTTTT
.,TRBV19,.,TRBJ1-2,CASSGTPNGYTF,TGTGCCAGTAGTGGGACACCAAATGGCTACACCTTC
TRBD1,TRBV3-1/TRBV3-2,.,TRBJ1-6,CASTAGTGGNSPLHF,TGTGCCAGCACTGCCGGGACAGGGGGTAATTCACCCCTCCACTTT
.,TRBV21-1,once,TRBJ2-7,CASRSNRGRGRTYEQYF,TGTGCCAGCAGGTCCAATAGGGGCAGGGGGCGAACCTACGAGCAGTACTTC
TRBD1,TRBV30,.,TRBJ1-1,CAWSETGFTEAFF,TGTGCCTGGAGTGAGACAGGGTTCACTGAAGCTTTCTTT
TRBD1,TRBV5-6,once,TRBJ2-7,CASSSGQGGHLRSSYEQYF,TGTGCCAGCAGCTCCGGACAGGGGGGTCATCTCAGGAGCTCCTACGAGCAGTACTTC
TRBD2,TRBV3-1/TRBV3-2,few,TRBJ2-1,CASSPGTRIHEQFF,TGTGCCAGCAGCCCCGGGACTAGGATCCATGAGCAGTTCTTC
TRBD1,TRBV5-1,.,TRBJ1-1,CASSLETGGAKAFF,TGCGCCAGCAGCTTGGAGACAGGGGGCGCGAAAGCTTTCTTT